In its sample, the clone carrying this TCR beta chain was seen many times. Its antigen remains unidentified. TCRdb recomputed calls from the RACE reads with MiXCR, one row per CDR3 protein. The sample has around 47,000 distinct CDR3 sequences; around 4% are singletons. This sample was taken from a study of human T cells and chemical hapten exposure. Study in general: Small volume differences among pooled libraries mainly caused per-sample TCR yield variation.

Study observations and caveats: With DPC sensitization, TCRs exceeding 1 in 1000 frequency showed no change.

This sample's time point: healthy volunteer bleed at 6 weeks. Unfractionated whole blood was the source from which total RNA was extracted. From germline, CDR1 is SEHNR and CDR2 FQNEAQ (reference sequence). V was cut by 8 bases and J by 3 bases, with 15 bases left in between. This CDR3 region has 14 residues. The rearrangement links TRBV7-9 to TRBJ2-3, with a weak D call TRBD2 (6 bases). The material sequenced was whole blood. The receptor was derived from a human donor in good health. Some clones in this sample may be carry-over from other donors' samples. The CDR3 DNA reads TGTGCCAGCGGGGAGGCAGGAAGGACAGATACGCAGTATTTT. It codes for CASGEAGRTDTQYF.